These 18 T cell receptor beta chains were all obtained from the same sample, sequenced in a study (dated by TCRdb to 2014 to 2015). Library prep was done by 5' RACE. The sequencer listed for this sample is Illumina MiSeq. TCRdb reanalyzed the raw reads on its own, using fastp at Q25 for trimming and MiXCR for clone calling, and kept in-frame beta chains. Every CDR3 protein is listed once, alongside the most common genes and DNA of its rows. Here the sample has thousands of distinct CDR3 sequences; roughly three fifths occur a single time. Under 5% of the sample rests with the top ten. The sequenced sample consisted of tumor-infiltrating memory CD4+ T cells sorted from the breast tumor. In the paper's terms, the cell subset or site label means: memory CD4+ T cells, CD4+CD45RO+CD25-. These receptors all stem from a female donor with breast cancer.

This clonotype has a handful of counts. The chain uses TRBV7-3 and TRBJ2-5; TRBD1 agrees at 7 bases. CDR3 length: 13 amino acids. Germline V gene lookup returns CDR1 SGHTA and CDR2 FQGTGA. Trimming removed 6 bases from V and 2 bases from J; junction bases left unmatched: 3. This CDR3 reads CASRGQPQETQYF. The CDR3 nucleotides read TGTGCCAGCAGGGGACAGCCTCAAGAGACCCAGTACTTC.

The V call is TRBV20-1, the J call TRBJ2-3, with a weak D call TRBD2 (5 bases). V lost 5 bases to trimming and J lost 5 bases, with 11 bases between them. Per germline, CDR1 DFQATT and CDR2 SNEGSKA (reference sequence). The CDR3 is 12 residues long. CDR3 nucleotides: TGCAGTGCTCGAGGGCTAGGAGATACGCAGTATTTT. This codes for CSARGLGDTQYF.

The chain couples TRBV7-9 to TRBJ2-6, with 8 bases aligning to TRBD1. This CDR3 region has 17 residues. From germline, CDR1 is SEHNR and CDR2 FQNEAQ (reference sequence). Trimming removed 3 bases from V and 0 bases from J; junction bases left unmatched: 4. The CDR3 spells CASSFWTGNSGANVLTF. The CDR3, as DNA: TGTGCCAGCAGCTTCTGGACAGGGAACTCTGGGGCCAACGTCCTGACTTTC.

This clonotype was recorded a few times. The V gene is TRBV7-2, the J gene TRBJ1-4; D gene unclear. Germline values: CDR1 SGHTA, CDR2 FQGNSA. This CDR3 is 14 amino acids long. V was cut by 2 bases and J by 7 bases, with 11 bases left in between. DNA for the CDR3: TGTGCCAGCAGCTTACAGGCCGTCAGTGAAAAACTGTTTTTT. Protein sequence: CASSLQAVSEKLFF.

The chain recombines TRBV20-1 with TRBJ2-3; 11 bases line up with TRBD1. J gave up 5 bases and V 5 bases, and 12 bases lay outside the gene matches. This CDR3 contains 16 residues. From germline, CDR1 is DFQATT and CDR2 SNEGSKA (reference sequence). The CDR3: CSASTPGQGVLDTQYF. In DNA form, the CDR3 reads TGCAGTGCTTCTACACCGGGACAGGGGGTTCTAGATACGCAGTATTTT.

The chain has TRBV5-1 and TRBJ2-3; no clear D. The germline V gene has CDR1 SGHRS and CDR2 YFSETQ. V lost 2 bases to trimming and J lost 5 bases, with 15 bases between them. The CDR3 has 15 amino acids. CDR3 sequence reads: CASSFGPVGGDTQYF. The DNA for the CDR3 is TGCGCCAGCAGCTTTGGCCCGGTTGGTGGAGATACGCAGTATTTT.

The sample holds a few counts of this clonotype. This chain uses TRBV7-9 with TRBJ2-7; the D is unclear. Germline loops: CDR1 SEHNR, CDR2 FQNEAQ (reference sequence). The CDR3 spans 14 residues. Trimming pared 1 base from V and 0 bases from J, leaving 7 bases between. For the CDR3, the DNA is TGTGCCAGCAGCTTAGGCGCTAACTCCTACGAGCAGTACTTC. Translation gives CASSLGANSYEQYF.

The chain carries TRBV7-9 and TRBJ1-1; D remains unclear. The V gene's germline CDR1 is SEHNR and CDR2 FQNEAQ (reference sequence). Trimming pared 6 bases from V and 4 bases from J, leaving 15 bases between. This CDR3 is built from 14 residues. CDR3 in amino acids: CASSVLGSRTEAFF. The CDR3 DNA follows: TGTGCCAGCAGTGTGTTAGGATCGCGCACTGAAGCTTTCTTT.

This chain joins TRBV12-3 or TRBV12-4 and TRBJ1-1; D is unresolved. The V end lost 2 bases, the J end lost 2 bases, and 6 bases lay between the germline ends. The CDR3 has 13 residues. The CDR3 DNA reads TGTGCCAGCAGTTTACTACCAAACACTGAAGCTTTCTTT. Translated: CASSLLPNTEAFF.

V and J are TRBV5-1 and TRBJ2-2; 10 bases are shared with TRBD2. Germline V gene lookup returns CDR1 SGHRS and CDR2 YFSETQ. J lost 2 bases, V lost 4 bases, and 2 bases had no gene match. The CDR3 contains 15 residues. DNA for the CDR3: TGCGCCAGCAGCCCTAGCGGGAGAAACACCGGGGAGCTGTTTTTT. Protein product: CASSPSGRNTGELFF.

This clonotype appeared a few times. The junction shows a germline mismatch at one end, possibly a read error. J is TRBJ1-1 and V is TRBV10-1; D is uncertain. The CDR3 is made up of 12 amino acids. The germline V gene has CDR1 WNHNN and CDR2 SYGVQD (reference sequence). The CDR3 region is CASGSMMAEAFF. As DNA, the CDR3 is TGCGCCAGCGGATCGATGATGGCTGAGGCTTTCTTT.

The V and J genes are TRBV5-1 and TRBJ2-1; D is perhaps TRBD1 or TRBD2 (5 bases each). The germline CDR1 and CDR2 sequences are SGHRS and YFSETQ. CDR3 length equals 17 residues. Trimming cost V 0 bases and J 8 bases, with 21 bases left between them. CDR3: CASSLEGVGAPGYEQFF. The CDR3 coding sequence is TGCGCCAGCAGCTTGGAGGGAGTTGGGGCACCCGGCTATGAGCAGTTCTTC.

In this sample, this clonotype turned up a few times. The genes are TRBV12-2 and TRBJ2-5; no DNA check was done on the table's D call, TRBD1. TRBV12-2 is reported as a pseudogene. The CDR3 is made up of 16 amino acids. Written as DNA, the CDR3 is TGTGCAAGTCGCTACCCCTTCCGGGAGTCTGTAGGAACCCAGTACTTC. Translated: CASRYPFRESVGTQYF.

This clonotype is a singleton in its sample. The V call is TRBV5-5, the J call TRBJ2-7; 10 nucleotides align to TRBD1. The CDR3 contains 15 residues. Germline V gives CDR1 SGHKS, CDR2 YYEKEE (reference sequence). V lost 0 bases and J lost 2; bases outside the gene matches: 2. CDR3: CASSLAGTGAYEQYF. The CDR3 DNA follows: TGTGCCAGCAGCTTGGCCGGGACAGGGGCCTACGAGCAGTACTTC. The whole variable domain, filled in from reference TRBV5-5 and TRBJ2-7, reads DAGVTQSPTHLIKTRGQQVTLRCSPISGHKSVSWYQQVLGQGPQFIFQYYEKEERGRGNFPDRFSARQFPNYSSELNVNALLLGDSALYLCASSLAGTGAYEQYFGPGTRLTVT.

The chain recombines TRBV20-1 with TRBJ2-4, with 12 bases fitting TRBD2. Per germline, CDR1 DFQATT and CDR2 SNEGSKA (reference sequence). V lost 6 bases to trimming and J lost 8 bases; unmatched junction nucleotides: 8. This CDR3 is built from 14 residues. CDR3 bases: TGCAGTGCCCAATGGCGACTAGCGGGGGACATTCAGTACTTC. Translated, it gives CSAQWRLAGDIQYF.

The rearrangement uses TRBV5-1 and TRBJ2-4; D is tentatively TRBD1 or TRBD2 (5 bases each). The germline V gene has CDR1 SGHRS and CDR2 YFSETQ. This CDR3 contains 14 residues. Trimming took 4 bases from V and 9 from J, leaving 17 bases between them. The CDR3 nucleotides read TGCGCCAGCAGCATGACAGAAAATCGGGGCATTCAGTACTTC. Residues: CASSMTENRGIQYF.

This chain links TRBV5-1 with TRBJ2-1; 7 bases are shared with TRBD2. This CDR3 is 16 amino acids long. Losses at the gene ends were 4 bases for V and 7 bases for J; bases not matched to a gene: 14. Germline V gene sequence: CDR1 SGHRS, CDR2 YFSETQ. Here the CDR3 reads CASSLTSGTTLNEQFF. DNA of the CDR3: TGCGCCAGCAGCCTGACCTCCGGGACTACCCTAAATGAGCAGTTCTTC.

The chain combines TRBV20-1 with TRBJ1-2, with D possibly being TRBD1 (6 bases). The length of the CDR3 is 13 residues. In germline, CDR1 is DFQATT, CDR2 SNEGSKA (reference sequence). The V gene lost 6 bases and the J gene lost 7 bases, with 18 bases spanning the gap. The CDR3 region is CSAEYGQNAGYTF. CDR3 nucleotide sequence: TGCAGTGCCGAATATGGACAGAACGCTGGCTACACCTTC.